These T cell receptor beta chains were read from a single sample in a study of T cell responses to AZD1222 COVID-19 vaccine. Repertoires were generated with immunoSEQ multiplex PCR, while TCRdb's copy carries only in-frame clones and drops some. The sample has about 100,000 clones, approximately 86% seen once. The material sequenced was peripheral blood, taken on day 0 of AZD1222 vaccination. The receptor source for this set is an adult in good health. The CDR3 runs from the conserved cysteine through the conserved F or W. Each record gives: clone size, J gene, D gene, V gene, CDR3 DNA, CDR3 protein. A D gene is named only where the DNA matches it firmly. Only part of the rows carry a size: once, few, many, or a class if the clone is expanded.

-	TRBJ1-5	-	TRBV18	TGTGCCAGCTCACCCAACCCATCCCCGAGTCAGCCCCAGCATTTT	CASSPNPSPSQPQHF
-	TRBJ1-2	-	TRBV12-3/TRBV12-4	TGTGCCAGCCTCGGCTCGGGCTATGGCTACACCTTC	CASLGSGYGYTF
-	TRBJ2-7	TRBD2	TRBV10-1	TGCGCCAGCAGTGGGGGACTAGCCTACGAGCAGTACTTC	CASSGGLAYEQYF
-	TRBJ1-1	-	TRBV19	TGTGCCAGTAGTTTGACCGAGGGGGCTGAAGCTTTCTTT	CASSLTEGAEAFF
-	TRBJ2-7	-	TRBV4-1	TGCGCCAGCAGCCAAGTTGGGGTTCTCTACGAGCAGTACTTC	CASSQVGVLYEQYF
-	TRBJ2-7	TRBD1	TRBV5-1	TGCGCCAGCAGCCCGGACAGGGAACCCTACGAGCAGTACTTC	CASSPDREPYEQYF
few	TRBJ2-2	TRBD1	TRBV25-1	TGTGCCAGCAGGGACAGGGCGAACACCGGGGAGCTGTTTTTT	CASRDRANTGELFF
-	TRBJ2-7	-	TRBV28	TGTGCCTCCCGGACTTGGTCCTACGAGCAGTACTTC	CASRTWSYEQYF
-	TRBJ1-6	-	TRBV19	TGTGCCAGTAGTATGTGGTCCCCTGGGGGTTCACCCCTCCACTTT	CASSMWSPGGSPLHF
-	TRBJ1-5	TRBD1	TRBV6-5	TGTGCCAGCAGGACGGGACAGTTGGCTCAGCCCCAGCATTTT	CASRTGQLAQPQHF
-	TRBJ2-1	TRBD2	TRBV30	TGTGCCTGGAGTCTAGGCGGGGGCTACAATGAGCAGTTCTTC	CAWSLGGGYNEQFF